Sequencing of this TCR beta chain was carried out in a study of control samples from healthy donors and cancer patients (dated by TCRdb to about 2020). Of note for this clone: Its antigen is still unknown. Base qualities are missing; no much larger clone stands one base away.

The library was built by means of the immunoSEQ multiplex PCR assay. TCRdb re-hosts the immuneACCESS table, in-frame sequences only. Its copies lack some clones; in the studies checked, an unresolved V gene accounts for under half of them, and the cause for the rest is not known. The table for this sample lists about 70,000 clones; over 70% of them were counted only once. The top ten hold approximately 30% of the sample. From the cysteine up to the phenylalanine, the CDR3 has a length of 15 residues. Of all the DNA, just the CDR3 is kept, 45 bases in frame from base 1. The junction shows trimming of 3 bases on V and 12 bases on J, and the gene matches do not reach 9 bases of it. The germline V gene encodes CDR1 SGHDT and CDR2 YYEEEE.

Sequencing was carried out using blood. The rearrangement combines TRBV5-6 with TRBJ1-6; 10 junctional bases match TRBD1. The clonotype originates from a man aged 45-65 years in good health. The sequenced DNA is TGTGCCAGCAGCTCACCGGACAGGGGGTTTTTACCCCTCCACTTT. This codes for CASSSPDRGFLPLHF.